The 30 T cell receptor beta chains presented below share a single source sample, sequenced in a study of T-cell memory formation after mild COVID-19. From the 5' RACE reads, TCRdb called clonotypes with MiXCR, one entry per CDR3 protein. The sample has 350,000 to 450,000 distinct CDR3 sequences; around 14% are singletons. The sequenced material came from PBMCs or a T cell subset sorted from them (not recorded which). These TCRs come from a man between 18 and 29 years old who had mild COVID-19 (a few samples of this study predate the infection). Cell type and time point are not known.

This rearrangement joins TRBV7-8 to TRBJ2-3; TRBD1 is a possible D gene (6 bases). Germline V gene data show CDR1 as SGHVS and CDR2 as FQNEAQ. The V and J ends lost 5 bases and 2 bases respectively, with 17 bases between them. This CDR3 is built from 16 residues. The CDR3 protein is CASSQTAGGLTDTQYF. DNA of the CDR3: TGTGCCAGCAGCCAAACCGCTGGGGGCCTCACAGATACGCAGTATTTT.

This clonotype came up a few times. The chain links TRBV20-1 to TRBJ2-5; no reliable D call. With 5 bases removed from V and 5 bases from J, the gap between germline ends came to 12 bases. This CDR3 is 12 amino acids long. The germline V gene encodes CDR1 DFQATT and CDR2 SNEGSKA (reference sequence). This chain's CDR3 is CSALTPGETQYF. In DNA form, the CDR3 reads TGCAGTGCTCTGACACCTGGGGAGACCCAGTACTTC.

J is TRBJ2-2 and V is TRBV7-6, with a tentative D call TRBD1 (6 bases). The V end lost 1 base, the J end lost 4 bases, and 19 bases lay between the germline ends. The CDR3 is made up of 18 amino acids. CDR1 and CDR2 from the germline V gene are SGHVS and FNYEAQ. CDR3: CASSLGAGRPGVTGELFF. CDR3 bases: TGTGCCAGCAGCTTAGGTGCAGGGCGGCCAGGGGTCACCGGGGAGCTGTTTTTT.

Only a few counts were recorded for this clonotype. The V call is TRBV20-1, the J call TRBJ1-1; the match to TRBD1 covers 7 bases. Germline-derived CDR1 and CDR2 are DFQATT and SNEGSKA (reference sequence). Unmatched junction bases numbered 4, after V lost 1 base and J lost 2 bases. The CDR3 has 14 residues. The CDR3 nucleotides are TGCAGTGCTAGAGCCGGGACAGCTAACACTGAAGCTTTCTTT. Amino acids: CSARAGTANTEAFF.

This clonotype appeared a few times. This sequence joins TRBV2 and TRBJ2-5; perhaps TRBD1 as D (6 bases). The CDR3 length is 15 residues. With 3 bases removed from V and 0 bases from J, the gap between germline ends came to 11 bases. Germline CDR1 is SNHLY and CDR2 is FYNNEI. CDR3 protein: CASSEVGTYQETQYF. The CDR3 region has the DNA TGTGCCAGCAGTGAGGTGGGGACATACCAAGAGACCCAGTACTTC.

Only one count was recorded for this clonotype. This chain links TRBV30 with TRBJ2-3; D is unclear. The V gene's germline CDR1 is GTSNPN and CDR2 SVGIG (reference sequence). V was cut by 4 bases and J by 2 bases, with 10 bases left in between. This CDR3 region has 13 residues. CDR3: CAWKFGFTDTQYF. As DNA, the CDR3 is TGTGCCTGGAAATTCGGCTTCACAGATACGCAGTATTTT.

The table lists this clonotype with many counts. The rearrangement joins TRBV20-1 to TRBJ1-1; 11 bases are a match to TRBD1. V was pared by 4 bases and J by 0 bases, with 7 bases of the junction left unmatched. Germline-derived CDR1 and CDR2 are DFQATT and SNEGSKA (reference sequence). The CDR3 length is 16 residues. The CDR3 nucleotides are TGCAGTGCTACGGGACAGGGGGGTTTCATGAACACTGAAGCTTTCTTT. Amino acid sequence: CSATGQGGFMNTEAFF.

This clonotype has more than one count but fewer than ten. The chain has TRBV20-1 and TRBJ2-7; 10 bases fit TRBD1. Germline V CDR1 and CDR2: DFQATT, SNEGSKA (reference sequence). This CDR3 spans 14 amino acids. Trimming cost V 3 bases and J 3 bases; bases outside gene matches: 5. CDR3 coding DNA: TGCAGTGCTAGCTGGGACAGGGGCTTCTACGAGCAGTACTTC. Translating it yields CSASWDRGFYEQYF.

The chain employs TRBV6-6 and TRBJ2-4; 8 bases align to TRBD1. With V trimmed by 2 bases and J by 8 bases, 5 bases remained unmatched. This CDR3 contains 14 residues. From germline, CDR1 is MNHNY and CDR2 SVGAGI (reference sequence). The CDR3 spells CASSYRTGLDIQYF. The DNA for the CDR3 is TGTGCCAGCAGTTACAGGACAGGGCTGGACATTCAGTACTTC.

This chain links TRBV27 with TRBJ2-2; D might be TRBD2 (7 bases). Germline V CDR1 and CDR2: MNHEY, SMNVEV (reference sequence). V dropped 3 bases and J dropped 9 bases, with 8 bases sitting between them. There are 12 residues in the CDR3. Written as DNA, the CDR3 is TGTGCCAGCAGTTTCGGGGGGCGGGAGCTGTTTTTT. This gives the protein CASSFGGRELFF.

This clonotype was found many times. The chain has TRBV24-1 and TRBJ2-5; D is possibly TRBD2 (6 bases). This CDR3 has 13 amino acids. In germline, CDR1 is KGHDR, CDR2 SFDVKD. Trimming removed 4 bases from V and 1 base from J, with 6 bases in between. CDR3 loop: CATSDGSQETQYF. The DNA for the CDR3 is TGTGCCACCAGTGACGGGAGCCAAGAGACCCAGTACTTC.

The chain couples TRBV6-5 to TRBJ2-7; TRBD1 agrees at 9 bases. The CDR3 runs to 12 residues. The J segment lost 9 bases and the V segment lost 6 bases, leaving 6 bases of the junction unmatched. The germline V gene has CDR1 MNHEY and CDR2 SVGAGI. The CDR3 reads CASSLGQGRQYF. In nucleotides, the CDR3 is TGTGCCAGCAGCCTCGGACAGGGGAGGCAGTACTTC.

This clonotype was seen more than once but under ten times. This sequence joins TRBV5-8 and TRBJ2-1; D perhaps matches TRBD2 (6 bases). CDR1 is SGHTS, CDR2 YDEGEE, per germline. The CDR3 spans 12 residues. The V end lost 2 bases, the J end lost 6 bases, and 6 bases lay between the germline ends. CDR3 in DNA: TGTGCCAGCAGCTTCGGGGGCAATGAGCAGTTCTTC. Translated, it gives CASSFGGNEQFF.

This clonotype has just a few counts. The V gene is TRBV6-1, the J gene TRBJ2-3, with 9 bases aligning to TRBD1. With V trimmed by 11 bases and J by 2 bases, 8 bases remained unmatched. Per germline, CDR1 MNHNS and CDR2 SASEGT. CDR3 length equals 14 residues. This CDR3 is CAGGTGTTTDTQYF. Written as DNA, the CDR3 is TGTGCCGGGGGGACAGGGACGACCACAGATACGCAGTATTTT.

The chain has TRBV12-3 or TRBV12-4 and TRBJ2-2; D gene ambiguous. The CDR3 length is 15 residues. Deletions cut 6 bases from V and 8 bases from J, with 19 bases between. The DNA of the CDR3 is TGTGCCAGCAGCGAAAAGAGACCGCCCCGAGGGGAGCTGTTTTTT. Translated, it gives CASSEKRPPRGELFF.

V gene TRBV6-6 combines with J gene TRBJ1-5; a weak D match, TRBD1 (6 bases). The CDR3 totals 16 residues. Germline lookup yields CDR1 MNHNY and CDR2 SVGAGI (reference sequence). Trimming cost V 0 bases and J 7 bases, with 16 bases left between them. The CDR3 DNA follows: TGTGCCAGCAGTTACTCTGAACAGGGATGGATACAGCCCCAGCATTTT. Its protein is CASSYSEQGWIQPQHF.

The gene calls are TRBV12-3 or TRBV12-4 and TRBJ2-5; 12 bases are a match to TRBD2. The CDR3 has 15 residues. After removal of 5 bases from V and 1 base from J, the junction contained 2 bases not matched to a gene. The CDR3 is CASSPSGGVQETQYF. The CDR3 DNA sequence: TGTGCCAGCAGTCCTAGCGGGGGGGTCCAAGAGACCCAGTACTTC.

In this sample, this clonotype turned up a few times. The CDR3 DNA is TGTGCCAGCAGTTATGACAGTCGGTCCTACGAGCAGTACTTC. Translated, it gives CASSYDSRSYEQYF. This rearrangement joins TRBV6-2 or TRBV6-3 to TRBJ2-7, with D possibly matching TRBD1 (5 bases). Trimming pared 3 bases from V and 1 base from J, leaving 10 bases between. This CDR3 is built from 14 residues. Germline CDR1 is MNHEY and CDR2 is SVGEGT.

The chain is built from TRBV7-3 and TRBJ2-3; TRBD2 agrees at 11 bases. Trimming removed 4 bases from V and 6 bases from J; junction bases left unmatched: 12. The CDR3 is 17 residues long. Germline V lookup: CDR1 SGHTA, CDR2 FQGTGA. The CDR3 sequence: CASSSSSGGLGWDTQYF. The CDR3 DNA follows: TGTGCCAGCAGCTCCTCTAGCGGGGGGCTGGGTTGGGATACGCAGTATTTT.

This clonotype came up a few times. The chain is built from TRBV7-9 and TRBJ2-7; unclear D gene. The germline gives CDR1 SEHNR, CDR2 FQNEAQ (reference sequence). The V gene lost 5 bases and the J gene lost 4 bases, with 15 bases spanning the gap. The CDR3 spans 14 residues. In DNA, the CDR3 is TGTGCCAGCAGCCGAGAACCTACAGATTACGAGCAGTACGTC. It translates to CASSREPTDYEQYV.

The V and J genes are TRBV15 and TRBJ2-5; 7 bases align to TRBD2. From germline, CDR1 is LNHNV and CDR2 YYDKDF (reference sequence). V lost 5 bases to trimming and J lost 5 bases; unmatched junction nucleotides: 8. This CDR3 comprises 14 residues. Written as DNA, the CDR3 is TGTGCCACCAGCGGGGAGGGTTTCTTCGAGACCCAGTACTTC. Translation: CATSGEGFFETQYF.

This clonotype came up a few times. The chain recombines TRBV4-3 with TRBJ2-1; D unclear. The V end was cut by 0 bases, the J end by 4 bases, with 19 bases between. CDR1 is LGHNA, CDR2 YSLEER, per germline. The CDR3 spans 18 residues. The CDR3 nucleotides are TGCGCCAGCAGCCAAGAAATTTCGGAGCCGTCGCGATACAATGAGCAGTTCTTC. Encoded protein: CASSQEISEPSRYNEQFF.

The rearrangement uses TRBV12-3 or TRBV12-4 and TRBJ1-3; TRBD1 is a possible D gene (5 bases). There are 14 residues in the CDR3. V lost 3 bases and J 0 bases, leaving 6 bases between the germline ends. CDR3 sequence (DNA): TGTGCCAGCAGTTTTGACAGCTCTGGAAACACCATATATTTT. It codes for CASSFDSSGNTIYF.

There are a few counts of this clonotype. V usage is TRBV29-1 and J usage is TRBJ1-2, with D hard to call. The CDR3 loop spans 16 amino acids. V lost 7 bases and J 8 bases, leaving 29 bases between the germline ends. Germline V gene data show CDR1 as SQVTM and CDR2 as ANQGSEA. The CDR3 coding sequence is TGCAGCGCCGCCGGCCCGATCAGGAACCTAGGCGTCGGCTACACCTTC. As protein: CSAAGPIRNLGVGYTF.

This chain uses TRBV5-1 with TRBJ1-2; D is ambiguous. The germline V and J ends were trimmed by 4 bases and 7 bases, with 26 bases remaining between them. The CDR3 is 17 amino acids. The germline gives CDR1 SGHRS, CDR2 YFSETQ. The CDR3 reads CASSVNLRASLGSGYTF. CDR3 bases: TGCGCCAGCAGCGTGAACCTCCGGGCCTCCTTGGGGTCTGGCTACACCTTC. The full variable domain, its missing parts supplied by reference TRBV5-1 and TRBJ1-2, is KAGVTQTPRYLIKTRGQQVTLSCSPISGHRSVSWYQQTPGQGLQFLFEYFSETQRNKGNFPGRFSGRQFSNSRSEMNVSTLELGDSALYLCASSVNLRASLGSGYTFGSGTRLTVV.

In this sample, this clonotype turned up a few times. This sequence joins TRBV12-5 and TRBJ1-4; the D is unclear. The V and J ends lost 0 bases and 4 bases respectively, with 9 bases between them. The germline gives CDR1 LGHNT, CDR2 FRNRAP. The CDR3 runs 15 residues. The CDR3 region is CASGLVPTFNEKLFF. The CDR3 bases are TGTGCTAGTGGTTTGGTACCGACCTTTAATGAAAAACTGTTTTTT. Complete variable domain (other parts from reference TRBV12-5 and TRBJ1-4): DARVTQTPRHKVTEMGQEVTMRCQPILGHNTVFWYRQTMMQGLELLAYFRNRAPLDDSGMPKDRFSAEMPDATLATLKIQPSEPRDSAVYFCASGLVPTFNEKLFFGSGTQLSVL.

V and J are TRBV7-2 and TRBJ2-2; 7 positions agree with TRBD1. Germline V gene sequence: CDR1 SGHTA, CDR2 FQGNSA. Germline trimming cut 2 bases from V and 6 bases from J; bases unmatched to any gene: 12. The CDR3 loop spans 17 amino acids. The CDR3 DNA follows: TGTGCCAGCAGCTTAAGCCCCTGGACAGGATCCGCCGGGGAGCTGTTTTTT. Encoded protein: CASSLSPWTGSAGELFF.

This clonotype was picked up a small number of times. This chain links TRBV6-5 with TRBJ2-3; D tentatively reads TRBD1 or TRBD2 (5 bases each). This CDR3 has 13 amino acids. Looked up from germline, CDR1 is MNHEY and CDR2 is SVGAGI. The CDR3, as DNA: TGTGCTGCTGGGGGAGCGAGCACAGATACGCAGTATTTT. Protein product: CAAGGASTDTQYF.

This clonotype turned up a few times. V is TRBV6-5 and J is TRBJ2-3, with 9 bases identical to TRBD2. V lost 0 bases, J lost 6 bases, and 4 bases stayed unmatched. The length of the CDR3 is 15 residues. Germline assignment: CDR1 MNHEY and CDR2 SVGAGI. CDR3 coding DNA: TGTGCCAGCAGTTACTCGCTAGCGGGGCTGGATACGCAGTATTTT. Protein: CASSYSLAGLDTQYF.

V usage is TRBV5-5 and J usage is TRBJ2-7; D possibly corresponds to TRBD2 (5 bases). This CDR3 comprises 16 residues. From germline, CDR1 is SGHKS and CDR2 YYEKEE (reference sequence). V was shortened by 0 bases and J by 2 bases, with 15 bases between the two germline ends. CDR3 protein: CASSLGVGSLTYEQYF. The CDR3 DNA sequence: TGTGCCAGCAGCTTGGGGGTGGGGAGCCTAACCTACGAGCAGTACTTC.